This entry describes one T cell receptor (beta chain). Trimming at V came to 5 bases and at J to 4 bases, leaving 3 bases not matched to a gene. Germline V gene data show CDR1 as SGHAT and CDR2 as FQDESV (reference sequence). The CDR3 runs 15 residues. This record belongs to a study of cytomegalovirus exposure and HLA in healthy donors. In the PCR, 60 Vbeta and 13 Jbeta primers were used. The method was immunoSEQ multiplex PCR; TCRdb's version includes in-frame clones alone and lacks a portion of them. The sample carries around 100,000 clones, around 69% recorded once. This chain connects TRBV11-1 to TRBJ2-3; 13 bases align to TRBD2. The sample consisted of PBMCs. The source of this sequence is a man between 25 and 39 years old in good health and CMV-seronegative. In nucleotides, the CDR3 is TGTGCCAGCAGCCCTACTAGCGGGGGGGCAGATACGCAGTATTTT. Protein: CASSPTSGGADTQYF.